This T cell receptor (beta chain) originates from a study of blood T cell repertoires in COVID-19. Sequencing used immunoSEQ multiplex PCR; TCRdb keeps in-frame clones, though not all of them. The table includes tens of thousands of clones, approximately 89% detected once. The CDR3 is 13 residues long. Trimming took off 5 bases at V and 8 bases at J, with 14 bases between the two ends. CDR1 is SGHRS and CDR2 is YFSETQ in the germline V gene. This sequence originates from a man aged 50 to 59 with acute or convalescent COVID-19. The J gene is TRBJ2-1, the V gene TRBV5-1, with a weak D call TRBD2 (6 bases). The sample comprised peripheral blood. As DNA, the CDR3 is TGCGCCAGCAGACGGGACTCCGGGGATGAGCAGTTCTTC. This sequence encodes CASRRDSGDEQFF.